This T cell receptor (beta chain) was sequenced for a study of T cells expressing NK-cell markers. The CDR3 runs to 16 residues. Germline lookup yields CDR1 SGHRS and CDR2 YFSETQ. Broader study findings: Topping the CD3+CD56-NKG2C+ fraction as well were these clonotypes, in a handful of donors.

Concerning this clonotype itself: Its antigen is not known.

Using the 5' RACE reads, TCRdb records one entry per CDR3 protein without DNA. The repertoire shows 550,000 to 600,000 distinct CDR3 sequences; the top ten hold approximately 4%. The specimen was blood T cells: a sorted CD56 or NKG2C T cell subset, CD4+ or CD8+ T cells, or bulk PBMC T cells (not recorded which). The genes are TRBV5-1 and TRBJ1-2. This sequence originates from a man younger than 30 in good health. CDR3 sequence: CASSLAGWTANYGYTF.